Listed below are T cell receptor beta chains from one sample, sequenced in a study of a mutant IDH1 vaccine in newly diagnosed glioma. Sequencing used immunoSEQ multiplex PCR; TCRdb keeps in-frame clones, though not all of them. The table has tens of thousands of clones, roughly 85% seen once; the top ten hold roughly 2.4%. The source was PBMCs, collected from a glioma patient treated with radiotherapy, temozolomide or both. The source of these receptors is a man in his forties with glioma. The CDR3 runs from the conserved cysteine through the conserved F or W. The order of the fields is V gene, J gene, D gene, clone size, CDR3 protein, CDR3 DNA. A D gene is named only where the DNA matches it firmly. The size entry is marked missing in some rows and otherwise reads once, few, many or a size class.

V: TRBV5-4; J: TRBJ1-4; D: NA; size: NA; CDR3: CASSAPNEKLFF; DNA: TGTGCCAGCAGCGCACCGAATGAAAAACTGTTTTTT
V: TRBV19; J: TRBJ1-4; D: TRBD1; size: NA; CDR3: CASSQGTVRGKLFF; DNA: TGTGCCAGTAGTCAAGGGACAGTGCGGGGAAAACTGTTTTTT
V: TRBV19; J: TRBJ2-7; D: NA; size: few; CDR3: CASSTRGLYEQYF; DNA: TGTGCCAGTAGTACCAGGGGACTCTACGAGCAGTACTTC
V: TRBV6-1; J: TRBJ2-1; D: NA; size: NA; CDR3: CASTPLVGKTNEQFF; DNA: TGTGCCAGCACCCCCTTGGTAGGGAAGACAAATGAGCAGTTCTTC
V: TRBV6-1; J: TRBJ2-7; D: TRBD2; size: NA; CDR3: CASSEVGGTTFHEQYF; DNA: TGTGCCAGCAGTGAAGTTGGGGGGACTACCTTCCACGAGCAGTACTTC
V: TRBV15; J: TRBJ1-4; D: NA; size: NA; CDR3: CATSRDIGMLEKLFF; DNA: TGTGCCACCAGCAGAGATATAGGAATGCTTGAAAAACTGTTTTTT
V: TRBV6-5; J: TRBJ2-3; D: TRBD2; size: NA; CDR3: CASTRAGDGTDTQYF; DNA: TGTGCCAGCACCCGAGCGGGAGATGGAACAGATACGCAGTATTTT
V: TRBV13; J: TRBJ2-1; D: TRBD2; size: NA; CDR3: CASSNGLAGYEQFF; DNA: TGTGCCAGCAGCAACGGACTAGCGGGCTATGAGCAGTTCTTC
V: TRBV7-9; J: TRBJ1-1; D: TRBD1; size: NA; CDR3: CASSPAGQGATEAFF; DNA: TGTGCCAGCAGCCCAGCAGGACAGGGAGCGACTGAAGCTTTCTTT
V: TRBV4-3; J: TRBJ2-7; D: TRBD2; size: once; CDR3: CASSQGIAGGGSYEQYF; DNA: TGCGCCAGCAGCCAAGGGATAGCGGGAGGCGGCTCCTACGAGCAGTACTTC
V: TRBV4-3; J: TRBJ2-1; D: TRBD2; size: NA; CDR3: CASSQRAGGTYNEQFF; DNA: TGCGCCAGCAGCCAACGGGCGGGAGGGACCTACAATGAGCAGTTCTTC
V: TRBV5-1; J: TRBJ2-5; D: NA; size: NA; CDR3: CASSLGQYQETQYF; DNA: TGCGCCAGCAGCTTAGGGCAGTACCAAGAGACCCAGTACTTC
V: TRBV5-6; J: TRBJ2-1; D: NA; size: NA; CDR3: CASSPVGSPYNEQFF; DNA: TGTGCCAGCAGCCCCGTCGGGTCACCCTACAATGAGCAGTTCTTC
V: TRBV7-2; J: TRBJ2-4; D: NA; size: NA; CDR3: CASSNPGKNIQYF; DNA: TGTGCCAGCAGTAATCCGGGAAAAAACATTCAGTACTTC
V: TRBV13; J: TRBJ2-7; D: NA; size: NA; CDR3: CASSLVTDGGGEQYF; DNA: TGTGCCAGCAGCTTAGTAACGGACGGAGGTGGCGAGCAGTACTTC
V: TRBV14; J: TRBJ2-3; D: NA; size: NA; CDR3: CASSPRLEQDTQYF; DNA: TGTGCCAGCAGCCCTAGACTGGAGCAGGATACGCAGTATTTT
V: TRBV5-4; J: TRBJ2-3; D: NA; size: NA; CDR3: CASSLAGDTQYF; DNA: TGTGCCAGCAGCTTAGCGGGAGATACGCAGTATTTT
V: TRBV27; J: TRBJ2-1; D: TRBD2; size: few; CDR3: CVPGGARVVNEQFF; DNA: TGTGTTCCCGGGGGGGCGAGAGTGGTCAATGAGCAGTTCTTC
V: TRBV7-2; J: TRBJ2-7; D: TRBD2; size: NA; CDR3: CASSFPAGEGRREQYF; DNA: TGTGCCAGCAGCTTCCCGGCGGGAGAAGGGCGGCGGGAGCAGTACTTC
V: TRBV9; J: TRBJ2-7; D: TRBD1; size: once; CDR3: CASSDGPTGGFYYEQYF; DNA: TGTGCCAGCAGCGATGGACCGACAGGGGGGTTTTATTACGAGCAGTACTTC
V: TRBV11-2; J: TRBJ1-2; D: NA; size: NA; CDR3: CASSPAGREDGYTF; DNA: TGTGCCAGCAGCCCGGCCGGCAGGGAAGACGGCTACACCTTC
V: TRBV7-2; J: TRBJ2-1; D: NA; size: NA; CDR3: CASSPNALGNEQFF; DNA: TGTGCCAGCAGCCCTAACGCGCTGGGGAATGAGCAGTTCTTC
V: TRBV6-5; J: TRBJ1-2; D: TRBD1; size: NA; CDR3: CASSSYPGQGKYTF; DNA: TGTGCCAGCAGTTCCTATCCAGGACAGGGGAAATACACCTTC
V: TRBV5-1; J: TRBJ2-5; D: NA; size: NA; CDR3: CASSLGAFPGSRTQYF; DNA: TGCGCCAGCAGCCTGGGGGCCTTTCCGGGATCAAGGACCCAGTACTTC
V: TRBV18; J: TRBJ2-7; D: TRBD2; size: once; CDR3: CASSPTSGRSTYEQYF; DNA: TGTGCCAGCTCACCCACTAGCGGGAGGTCTACCTACGAGCAGTACTTC
V: TRBV6-4; J: TRBJ2-4; D: TRBD1; size: NA; CDR3: CASSDSAGGAKNIQYF; DNA: TGTGCCAGCAGTGACTCAGCAGGGGGAGCCAAAAACATTCAGTACTTC
V: TRBV9; J: TRBJ1-5; D: TRBD1; size: NA; CDR3: CASSVGQGGNQPQHF; DNA: TGTGCCAGCAGCGTAGGACAGGGTGGCAATCAGCCCCAGCATTTT
V: TRBV5-1; J: TRBJ2-7; D: NA; size: NA; CDR3: CASSLGQFSYEQYF; DNA: TGCGCCAGCAGCTTGGGACAGTTCTCCTACGAGCAGTACTTC
V: TRBV2; J: TRBJ2-2; D: NA; size: NA; CDR3: CASSRGGGELFF; DNA: TGTGCCAGCAGTAGGGGTGGCGGGGAGCTGTTTTTT
V: TRBV6-1; J: TRBJ2-1; D: NA; size: NA; CDR3: CASSLIAVYNEQFF; DNA: TGTGCCAGCAGTCTAATAGCGGTCTACAATGAGCAGTTCTTC
V: TRBV2; J: TRBJ1-1; D: NA; size: NA; CDR3: CASSRKGGTEAFF; DNA: TGTGCCAGCAGCAGAAAGGGTGGGACTGAAGCTTTCTTT
V: TRBV10-3; J: TRBJ2-5; D: NA; size: NA; CDR3: CAISERETQYF; DNA: TGTGCCATCAGTGAGCGGGAGACCCAGTACTTC
V: TRBV29-1; J: TRBJ1-2; D: NA; size: NA; CDR3: CSVEEGIRGNYGYTF; DNA: TGCAGCGTTGAGGAAGGAATCAGGGGTAACTATGGCTACACCTTC
V: TRBV18; J: TRBJ1-5; D: NA; size: NA; CDR3: CASSPGGHNNQPQHF; DNA: TGTGCCAGCTCACCCGGGGGACATAACAATCAGCCCCAGCATTTT
V: TRBV7-9; J: TRBJ1-5; D: TRBD1; size: NA; CDR3: CASSLTGDQPQHF; DNA: TGTGCCAGCAGCTTGACAGGGGACCAGCCCCAGCATTTT
V: TRBV29-1; J: TRBJ1-2; D: NA; size: NA; CDR3: CSVGDGVYGYTF; DNA: TGCAGCGTTGGCGATGGGGTCTATGGCTACACCTTC
V: TRBV18; J: TRBJ2-7; D: TRBD2; size: once; CDR3: CASSLRLAGGTSIGEQYF; DNA: TGTGCCAGCTCACTCCGACTAGCGGGAGGAACTTCCATCGGCGAGCAGTACTTC
V: TRBV19; J: TRBJ2-2; D: NA; size: NA; CDR3: CASKLIPNTGELFF; DNA: TGTGCCAGTAAATTAATCCCGAACACCGGGGAGCTGTTTTTT
V: TRBV9; J: TRBJ2-7; D: NA; size: NA; CDR3: CASSVSGRTYEQYF; DNA: TGTGCCAGCAGCGTATCGGGCAGAACCTACGAGCAGTACTTC
V: TRBV7-2; J: TRBJ2-7; D: TRBD2; size: NA; CDR3: CASSSGLAETYEQYF; DNA: TGTGCCAGCAGCTCGGGACTAGCGGAGACGTACGAGCAGTACTTC
V: TRBV7-9; J: TRBJ2-1; D: TRBD2; size: NA; CDR3: CASSPNGGIEQFF; DNA: TGTGCCAGCAGCCCAAACGGGGGGATAGAGCAGTTCTTC
V: TRBV7-3; J: TRBJ2-6; D: NA; size: once; CDR3: CASSKGGPGANVLTF; DNA: TGTGCCAGCAGCAAGGGGGGGCCGGGGGCCAACGTCCTGACTTTC
V: TRBV10-3; J: TRBJ1-1; D: NA; size: few; CDR3: CAISEESTTLNTEAFF; DNA: TGTGCCATCAGTGAGGAATCCACAACCCTTAACACTGAAGCTTTCTTT
V: TRBV28; J: TRBJ2-7; D: TRBD2; size: few; CDR3: CASTPGGVASYEQYF; DNA: TGTGCCAGCACCCCGGGGGGTGTCGCCTCCTACGAGCAGTACTTC
V: TRBV19; J: TRBJ1-1; D: TRBD1; size: NA; CDR3: CASSSQGWDTEAFF; DNA: TGTGCCAGTAGTTCACAGGGGTGGGACACTGAAGCTTTCTTT
V: TRBV9; J: TRBJ2-3; D: NA; size: NA; CDR3: CASSVGPWGDTQYF; DNA: TGTGCCAGCAGCGTAGGTCCCTGGGGGGATACGCAGTATTTT